This record covers a single T cell receptor beta chain. This sample is drawn from a study of blood T cell repertoires in COVID-19. Overall study context: Nucleic acid was either cDNA or gDNA, and it came from T cells, B-cell-depleted T cells, or PBMCs.

This CDR3 spans 14 amino acids. V was pared by 2 bases and J by 7 bases, with 9 bases between. Germline V gene sequence: CDR1 KGHSH, CDR2 LQKENI. The assay was immunoSEQ multiplex PCR, and TCRdb's table has in-frame clones only and misses some. The sample shows 70,000 or so clones, 86% of them seen only once. The J gene is TRBJ1-6, the V gene TRBV18, with a tentative D call TRBD1 (5 bases). Sequenced sample: peripheral blood. The TCR originated in a man aged 30 to 39 with acute or convalescent COVID-19. CDR3: CASSPSTGNSPLHF. In DNA, the CDR3 is TGTGCCAGCTCACCATCTACAGGCAATTCACCCCTCCACTTT.